What follows are 24 T cell receptor beta chains derived from one specimen sequenced in a study of T cell repertoires in cytomegalovirus infection. TCRdb recomputed calls from the reads with MiXCR, one row per CDR3 protein. Here the sample spans around 450,000 distinct CDR3 sequences, about 11% being singletons. The sequenced sample consisted of PBMCs. The receptors come from a human donor in good health (CMV status not recorded). Some clones in this sample may be carry-over from other donors' samples.

V is TRBV19 and J is TRBJ1-2; no clear D gene. Germline V gives CDR1 LNHDA, CDR2 SQIVND (reference sequence). Between the trimmed V and J ends, which lost 8 bases and 8 bases, there was a span of 12 bases. The CDR3 runs to 11 residues. CDR3: CASAQGPGYTF. CDR3 DNA sequence: TGTGCCAGTGCCCAAGGACCCGGCTACACCTTC.

This clonotype was recorded many times. This chain uses TRBV5-6 with TRBJ2-2; the D is unclear. From germline, CDR1 is SGHDT and CDR2 YYEEEE. The CDR3 extends over 13 amino acids. Trimming shortened V by 4 bases and J by 6 bases, and 10 bases separated the two germline ends. Here the CDR3 reads CASSRLGPGELFF. The CDR3 DNA follows: TGTGCCAGCAGCCGCCTTGGTCCCGGGGAGCTGTTTTTT.

The chain uses TRBV6-6 and TRBJ1-2; 12 bases map to TRBD1. Looked up from germline, CDR1 is MNHNY and CDR2 is SVGAGI (reference sequence). CDR3 length: 15 amino acids. The V segment lost 6 bases and the J segment 5 bases; nucleotides outside the gene matches: 7. The CDR3 DNA reads TGTGCCAGCAGCCAATCGGGACAGGGGGCGTATGGCTACACCTTC. This gives the protein CASSQSGQGAYGYTF.

This clonotype was counted between two and nine times. The chain recombines TRBV5-4 with TRBJ1-1; a weak D match, TRBD1 (5 bases). The CDR3 has 13 residues. Trimming cost V 4 bases and J 4 bases, with 11 bases left between them. CDR1 and CDR2 (germline): SGHNT, YYREEE (reference sequence). CDR3 bases: TGTGCCAGCAGCCTCGCAGGGATCACTGAAGCTTTCTTT. Translation gives CASSLAGITEAFF.

This clonotype was seen only a few times. This chain joins TRBV2 and TRBJ2-7; a possible D gene is TRBD2 (5 bases). Germline V gene lookup returns CDR1 SNHLY and CDR2 FYNNEI. The CDR3 totals 14 residues. V lost 1 base and J 0 bases, leaving 7 bases between the germline ends. This chain's CDR3 is CASSEVGSSYEQYF. DNA of the CDR3: TGTGCCAGCAGTGAAGTGGGGAGCTCCTACGAGCAGTACTTC.

The table lists this clonotype with a few counts. The chain carries TRBV9 and TRBJ2-1; 16 nucleotides align to TRBD2. Germline V gene data show CDR1 as SGDLS and CDR2 as YYNGEE. The CDR3 totals 15 residues. The J segment lost 8 bases and the V segment lost 3 bases, leaving 2 bases of the junction unmatched. CDR3 DNA sequence: TGTGCCAGCAGCGCGGGACTAGCGGGAGGGCATGAGCAGTTCTTC. Translated, it gives CASSAGLAGGHEQFF. Filled out from reference TRBV9 and TRBJ2-1, the complete variable domain reads DSGVTQTPKHLITATGQRVTLRCSPRSGDLSVYWYQQSLDQGLQFLIQYYNGEERAKGNILERFSAQQFPDLHSELNLSSLELGDSALYFCASSAGLAGGHEQFFGPGTRLTVL.

This clonotype has just a few counts. This chain links TRBV12-3 or TRBV12-4 with TRBJ1-1, with D perhaps TRBD1 (5 bases). CDR3 size: 13 residues. V dropped 5 bases and J dropped 5 bases, with 12 bases sitting between them. CDR3 protein: CASSTRGRTEAFF. The CDR3 DNA is TGTGCCAGCAGTACCCGGGGGAGGACTGAAGCTTTCTTT.

The J gene is TRBJ1-5, the V gene TRBV23-1; unclear D gene. TRBV23-1 is known as an ORF, though its function is uncertain. Trimming took off 1 base at V and 10 bases at J, with 11 bases between the two ends. The CDR3 runs 13 residues. CDR3 sequence (DNA): TGCGCCAGCAGTCAATATGGAGGGTTTCCCCAGCATTTT. Its translation: CASSQYGGFPQHF.

A few counts support this clonotype. The chain is built from TRBV7-3 and TRBJ1-1; no definite D call. The CDR3 consists of 14 residues. CDR1 is SGHTA and CDR2 is FQGTGA in the germline V gene. V gave up 5 bases and J gave up 7 bases, with 17 bases separating them. CDR3 bases: TGTGCCAGCAGCCCCAAAGCGGGAATGGTTGAAGCTTTCTTT. Encoded protein: CASSPKAGMVEAFF.

This chain links TRBV30 with TRBJ2-1, with 11 bases matching TRBD2. V lost 2 bases and J lost 6; bases outside the gene matches: 3. This CDR3 is 14 amino acids long. The germline V gene has CDR1 GTSNPN and CDR2 SVGIG (reference sequence). This CDR3 is CAWSTSGSINEQFF. The CDR3, as DNA: TGTGCCTGGAGTACTAGCGGGAGTATCAATGAGCAGTTCTTC.

This clonotype was seen many times. The chain joins TRBV6-5 to TRBJ1-6; no firm D call. From germline, CDR1 is MNHEY and CDR2 SVGAGI. V dropped 10 bases and J dropped 4 bases, with 11 bases sitting between them. CDR3 length: 13 residues. In DNA, the CDR3 is TGTGCCACCGCGACTGGGTATAATTCACCCCTCCACTTT. Translated, it gives CATATGYNSPLHF.

This clonotype appeared many times. The CDR3 here is CASRPSDQETQYF. The CDR3 DNA is TGTGCCAGCAGGCCCAGCGACCAAGAGACCCAGTACTTC. The V and J genes are TRBV28 and TRBJ2-5; D is unclear. Germline CDR1 MDHEN, CDR2 SYDVKM. The CDR3 contains 13 residues. Trimming pared 6 bases from V and 0 bases from J, leaving 8 bases between.

In its sample, this clonotype was seen many times. The chain employs TRBV20-1 and TRBJ1-4; no definite D call. CDR1 and CDR2 from the germline V gene are DFQATT and SNEGSKA (reference sequence). This CDR3 region has 15 residues. Trimming took off 0 bases at V and 8 bases at J, with 16 bases between the two ends. The CDR3 DNA sequence: TGCAGTGCTAGAGATCTGCAGTCCCTCGGGGAAAAACTGTTTTTT. Translated: CSARDLQSLGEKLFF.

This clonotype was picked up many times. The rearrangement uses TRBV6-1 and TRBJ2-7; possible D gene TRBD1, 6 bases. The V gene's germline CDR1 is MNHNS and CDR2 SASEGT. The V end was cut by 3 bases, the J end by 5 bases, with 20 bases between. The CDR3 extends over 16 amino acids. DNA of the CDR3: TGTGCCAGCAGTGATAGAGGCCTAGGGACACTCAACGAGCAGTACTTC. It yields the protein CASSDRGLGTLNEQYF.

This clonotype was observed at least ten times. The chain combines TRBV7-3 with TRBJ2-5; D is unresolved. The CDR3 spans 14 residues. Germline values: CDR1 SGHTA, CDR2 FQGTGA. Trimming left V 5 bases short and J 3 bases short, with 13 bases between. This chain's CDR3 is CASSPTSAEETQYF. The CDR3 region has the DNA TGTGCCAGCAGCCCGACTTCCGCGGAAGAGACCCAGTACTTC. The full variable domain, completed using reference TRBV7-3 and TRBJ2-5, is GAGVSQTPSNKVTEKGKYVELRCDPISGHTALYWYRQSLGQGPEFLIYFQGTGAADDSGLPNDRFFAVRPEGSVSTLKIQRTERGDSAVYLCASSPTSAEETQYFGPGTRLLVL.

A remark on this clonotype: A read error may explain this, as a much larger clone is one base away. This rearrangement joins TRBV12-3 or TRBV12-4 to TRBJ2-1; D is uncertain. The CDR3 totals 11 residues. The CDR3 sequence: CASSRYYEQCF. The DNA for the CDR3 is TGTGCCAGCAGTCGCTACTATGAGCAGTGCTTC.

There are many counts of this clonotype. The CDR3 DNA is TGCGCCAGCAGCTTGGAATGGGGAGCAGATACGCAGTATTTT. Amino acid sequence: CASSLEWGADTQYF. V usage is TRBV5-1 and J usage is TRBJ2-3; D perhaps matches TRBD2 (5 bases). Deletions cut 0 bases from V and 4 bases from J, with 9 bases between. The CDR3 runs 14 residues. In germline, CDR1 is SGHRS, CDR2 YFSETQ.

In this sample, this clonotype turned up many times. The V gene is TRBV20-1, the J gene TRBJ2-1, with 8 positions matching TRBD2. This CDR3 comprises 15 residues. Germline values: CDR1 DFQATT, CDR2 SNEGSKA (reference sequence). V gave up 6 bases and J gave up 0 bases; unmatched junction bases: 7. The CDR3 reads CSARDRGGSYNEQFF. The CDR3 bases are TGCAGTGCCAGGGATCGGGGGGGCTCCTACAATGAGCAGTTCTTC.

The table lists this clonotype with many counts. The chain is built from TRBV7-2 and TRBJ2-5; a possible D gene is TRBD1 (6 bases). The germline CDR1 and CDR2 sequences are SGHTA and FQGNSA. V lost 5 bases and J lost 1, with 17 bases in between. This CDR3 is 16 amino acids long. The CDR3 sequence: CASSRQGSTFQETQYF. The CDR3 bases are TGTGCCAGCAGCCGTCAGGGGTCGACGTTCCAAGAGACCCAGTACTTC.

The gene calls are TRBV29-1 and TRBJ2-2; 7 bases map to TRBD2. The germline V gene encodes CDR1 SQVTM and CDR2 ANQGSEA. The CDR3 consists of 17 residues. After removal of 7 bases from V and 1 base from J, the junction contained 15 bases not matched to a gene. CDR3 nucleotides: TGCAGCGCCGGGGGGTCAGGACTGGTCCGGAACACCGGGGAGCTGTTTTTT. Its protein product is CSAGGSGLVRNTGELFF.

This clonotype was found a few times. The genes are TRBV7-9 and TRBJ2-3; tentative D call: TRBD1 (6 bases). CDR1 and CDR2 from the germline V gene are SEHNR and FQNEAQ (reference sequence). The CDR3 consists of 12 residues. Trimming removed 5 bases from V and 10 bases from J, with 13 bases in between. CDR3 bases: TGTGCCAGCAGCCCGCAGGGGTACGCGCAGTATTTT. It codes for CASSPQGYAQYF.

This clonotype was recorded at least ten times. V is TRBV4-2 and J is TRBJ1-5; D ambiguous. V was cut by 5 bases and J by 4 bases, with 9 bases left in between. Germline V gene sequence: CDR1 LGHNA, CDR2 YNFKEQ. CDR3 length: 13 amino acids. This CDR3 reads CASSSDLNQPQHF. As DNA, the CDR3 is TGTGCCAGCAGCTCTGACCTTAATCAGCCCCAGCATTTT.

In this sample, this clonotype turned up once. V is TRBV20-1 and J is TRBJ2-1; TRBD2 agrees at 7 bases. The CDR3 extends over 16 amino acids. V shed 0 bases and J 6 bases; nucleotides not matched to a gene: 11. Germline values: CDR1 DFQATT, CDR2 SNEGSKA (reference sequence). This CDR3 reads CSARDAGGELGNEQFF. CDR3 in DNA: TGCAGTGCTAGAGATGCTGGGGGGGAGTTGGGCAATGAGCAGTTCTTC.

This clonotype came up many times. The chain is built from TRBV7-2 and TRBJ2-7; 7 bases map to TRBD1. The CDR3 is 15 amino acids. Unmatched junction bases numbered 4, after V lost 0 bases and J lost 2 bases. CDR1 and CDR2 from the germline V gene are SGHTA and FQGNSA. In DNA form, the CDR3 reads TGTGCCAGCAGCTTAGCTGGGACAGAGACCTACGAGCAGTACTTC. Translation gives CASSLAGTETYEQYF.